These 24 T cell receptor beta chains share one sample of origin, sequenced in a study of response to subunit inactivated influenza vaccine. TCRdb reprocessed the RT-PCR reads via MiXCR and lists one record per CDR3 protein. The sample has 700,000 to 800,000 distinct CDR3 sequences; less than 20% are singletons. The sequences come from PBMCs from blood, collected about 5 days after vaccination. The receptors were sampled from a man aged 45-65 years who received an inactivated influenza vaccine.

The CDR3 sequence is CAISPGTALSYEQYF. Here the CDR3 DNA reads TGTGCCATCAGTCCCGGGACAGCTCTGTCGTACGAGCAGTACTTC. V usage is TRBV10-3 and J usage is TRBJ2-7; TRBD1 agrees at 7 bases. Germline V gene lookup returns CDR1 ENHRY and CDR2 SYGVKD. Germline trimming cut 5 bases from V and 4 bases from J; bases unmatched to any gene: 11. The CDR3 extends over 15 amino acids.

This clonotype was picked up a small number of times. The chain is built from TRBV12-3 or TRBV12-4 and TRBJ2-3; 7 positions match TRBD2. V shed 6 bases, J shed 3 bases, and the junction held 6 bases outside the gene matches. The CDR3 sequence is 14 residues long. DNA of the CDR3: TGTGCCAGCAGCGCATGGGGGGGAACAGATACGCAGTATTTT. This sequence encodes CASSAWGGTDTQYF.

The V call is TRBV7-2, the J call TRBJ2-4, with a possible D match to TRBD1 (5 bases). Germline loops: CDR1 SGHTA, CDR2 FQGNSA. The CDR3 sequence is 16 residues long. Trimming took off 0 bases at V and 8 bases at J, with 17 bases between the two ends. The CDR3 loop is CASSLADNSFLDIQYF. The CDR3 DNA sequence: TGTGCCAGCAGCTTAGCGGACAACAGCTTCTTGGACATTCAGTACTTC.

This clonotype was detected ten times or more. The CDR3 DNA is TGTGCCAGCAGCTTACCGACAGGGGGTTACAATGAGCAGTTCTTC. Its translation: CASSLPTGGYNEQFF. The V call is TRBV7-6, the J call TRBJ2-1; the match to TRBD1 covers 9 bases. The germline gives CDR1 SGHVS, CDR2 FNYEAQ. J gave up 4 bases and V 2 bases, and 3 bases lay outside the gene matches. The CDR3 is made up of 15 amino acids.

This rearrangement joins TRBV4-3 to TRBJ2-3, with TRBD2 identical over 10 bases. The CDR3 is 17 amino acids. V lost 5 bases to trimming and J lost 5 bases; unmatched junction nucleotides: 13. In germline, CDR1 is LGHNA, CDR2 YSLEER. Here the CDR3 reads CASSYSFTSGAGDTQYF. The DNA of the CDR3 is TGCGCCAGCAGCTACTCCTTCACTAGCGGGGCGGGAGATACGCAGTATTTT.

V usage is TRBV20-1 and J usage is TRBJ1-5, with no clear D. V dropped 3 bases and J dropped 7 bases, with 13 bases sitting between them. The germline CDR1 and CDR2 sequences are DFQATT and SNEGSKA (reference sequence). The CDR3 is 13 residues long. CDR3 sequence: CSASQDLDQPQHF. CDR3 DNA: TGCAGTGCTAGCCAGGACCTTGACCAGCCCCAGCATTTT.

This sequence joins TRBV6-1 and TRBJ2-7; the match to TRBD1 covers 10 bases. The germline gives CDR1 MNHNS, CDR2 SASEGT. With 5 bases clipped from V and 2 bases from J, the junction kept 6 bases outside the gene matches. The CDR3 sequence is 15 residues long. As DNA, the CDR3 is TGTGCCAGCAGTCAAGGGACAGGGGCAACCTACGAGCAGTACTTC. This codes for CASSQGTGATYEQYF.

The J gene is TRBJ2-1, the V gene TRBV5-1; the match to TRBD1 covers 8 bases. The CDR3 length is 16 residues. V lost 0 bases, J lost 4 bases, and 6 bases stayed unmatched. Looked up from germline, CDR1 is SGHRS and CDR2 is YFSETQ. The CDR3 nucleotides read TGCGCCAGCAGCTTGGAGGCACAGGGGGTATACAATGAGCAGTTCTTC. Its translation is CASSLEAQGVYNEQFF.

The chain has TRBV15 and TRBJ2-7, with 7 bases identical to TRBD2. V was pared by 3 bases and J by 2 bases, with 7 bases of the junction left unmatched. This CDR3 is built from 15 residues. The V gene's germline CDR1 is LNHNV and CDR2 YYDKDF (reference sequence). The CDR3 region is CATSREASGPYEQYF. The CDR3 coding sequence is TGTGCCACCAGCAGGGAAGCTAGCGGACCCTACGAGCAGTACTTC.

The V and J genes are TRBV10-3 and TRBJ2-2; 10 bases line up with TRBD2. This CDR3 comprises 17 residues. V lost 0 bases and J lost 4; bases outside the gene matches: 5. Germline assignment: CDR1 ENHRY and CDR2 SYGVKD. This chain's CDR3 is CAISESGAGGSTGELFF. DNA for the CDR3: TGTGCCATCAGTGAGTCGGGAGCGGGAGGGAGCACCGGGGAGCTGTTTTTT.

The rearrangement links TRBV7-2 to TRBJ1-4; D gene uncertain. The germline V and J ends were trimmed by 5 bases and 4 bases, with 14 bases remaining between them. The V gene's germline CDR1 is SGHTA and CDR2 FQGNSA. This CDR3 has 15 amino acids. CDR3 DNA: TGTGCCAGCAGCCCCCGCCAGGCCGTTAATGAAAAACTGTTTTTT. Translation: CASSPRQAVNEKLFF. The full variable domain, with the rest looked up from reference TRBV7-2 and TRBJ1-4, is GAGVSQSPSNKVTEKGKDVELRCDPISGHTALYWYRQSLGQGLEFLIYFQGNSAPDKSGLPSDRFSAERTGGSVSTLTIQRTQQEDSAVYLCASSPRQAVNEKLFFGSGTQLSVL.

This clonotype was seen a few times. The chain combines TRBV5-1 with TRBJ2-7, with TRBD1 identical over 7 bases. The germline CDR1 and CDR2 sequences are SGHRS and YFSETQ. The V and J ends lost 4 bases and 7 bases, in that order; junction bases with no gene match: 11. The CDR3 extends over 14 amino acids. CDR3 nucleotides: TGCGCCAGCAGCCCCGCAGACAGGGTTGGAGAGCAGTACTTC. Translated, it gives CASSPADRVGEQYF.

A few counts support this clonotype. The rearrangement joins TRBV20-1 to TRBJ2-1, with 12 bases aligning to TRBD2. Unmatched junction bases numbered 6, after V lost 2 bases and J lost 7 bases. In germline, CDR1 is DFQATT, CDR2 SNEGSKA (reference sequence). The CDR3 loop spans 15 amino acids. Here the CDR3 reads CSARKRGLAGNEQFF. Written as DNA, the CDR3 is TGCAGTGCTAGAAAACGGGGACTAGCGGGTAATGAGCAGTTCTTC.

This rearrangement joins TRBV19 to TRBJ2-7; D call uncertain. Germline-derived CDR1 and CDR2 are LNHDA and SQIVND (reference sequence). V was trimmed by 2 bases and J by 1 base, leaving 9 bases between them. The CDR3 spans 14 residues. This CDR3 reads CASSIKDGSYEQYF. CDR3 sequence (DNA): TGTGCCAGTAGTATAAAGGACGGGTCCTACGAGCAGTACTTC.

The V call is TRBV7-6, the J call TRBJ2-3; 9 bases line up with TRBD1. V trimming: 2 bases; J trimming: 3 bases; junction bases outside the gene matches: 6. This CDR3 has 16 amino acids. Germline CDR1 reads SGHVS; CDR2 reads FNYEAQ. In DNA, the CDR3 is TGTGCCAGCAGCTTAAGCAATGGACAGGGGACAGATACGCAGTATTTT. Amino acids: CASSLSNGQGTDTQYF.

The CDR3, as DNA: TGTGCCAGCAGTGGTGACAGGACGTTGACCCAGTACTTC. Amino acid sequence: CASSGDRTLTQYF. This chain links TRBV6-2 or TRBV6-3 with TRBJ2-5, with D possibly TRBD1 on 6 matching bases. Germline CDR1 MNHEY, CDR2 SVGEGT. The CDR3 runs 13 residues. V was shortened by 5 bases and J by 7 bases, with 14 bases between the two germline ends.

This rearrangement joins TRBV12-3 or TRBV12-4 to TRBJ1-4, with 10 bases matching TRBD1. This CDR3 contains 16 residues. The V gene end was trimmed by 5 bases and the J gene end by 3 bases; junction bases not matched to a gene: 6. Here the CDR3 DNA reads TGTGCCAGCAGTCGTCACGGACAGGGGGCTAATGAAAAACTGTTTTTT. Protein: CASSRHGQGANEKLFF.

This clonotype came up many times. The rearrangement links TRBV12-3 or TRBV12-4 to TRBJ2-2, with D unclear. V dropped 8 bases and J dropped 6 bases, with 10 bases sitting between them. The CDR3 spans 12 residues. The CDR3 DNA reads as TGTGCCAGCTCGCCCTTACCCGGGGAGCTGTTTTTT. Translating it yields CASSPLPGELFF.

The CDR3 DNA reads as TGTGCAAGTCGCCAAGATATAGGGGGATCCTATAATTCACCCCTCCACTTT. Amino acids: CASRQDIGGSYNSPLHF. The V call is TRBV12-2, the J call TRBJ1-6. TRBV12-2 is designated a pseudogene. CDR3 size: 17 residues.

A few counts support this clonotype. V and J are TRBV11-2 and TRBJ2-5, with D possibly called TRBD1 or TRBD2 (5 bases each). Trimming removed 7 bases at V and 2 bases at J, with 17 bases between. The CDR3 sequence is 15 residues long. Germline V lookup: CDR1 SGHAT, CDR2 FQNNGV. CDR3 loop: CASTSLMGEQETQYF. For the CDR3, the DNA is TGTGCCAGCACCAGCTTAATGGGGGAACAAGAGACCCAGTACTTC.

The V gene is TRBV29-1, the J gene TRBJ2-3; TRBD1 matches at 11 bases. There are 14 residues in the CDR3. Germline V gives CDR1 SQVTM, CDR2 ANQGSEA. Trimming removed 5 bases from V and 5 bases from J; junction bases left unmatched: 6. The CDR3 reads CSVRTGGFQDTQYF. In DNA form, the CDR3 reads TGCAGCGTTCGGACAGGGGGCTTCCAAGATACGCAGTATTTT.

This clonotype was detected a few times. This chain connects TRBV7-2 to TRBJ2-7; 10 nucleotides line up with TRBD2. In germline, CDR1 is SGHTA, CDR2 FQGNSA. Trimming cost V 5 bases and J 0 bases; bases outside gene matches: 7. The CDR3 covers 16 residues. The chain's CDR3 is CASSLGLARSSYEQYF. CDR3 DNA sequence: TGTGCCAGCAGCCTGGGACTAGCGCGAAGCTCCTACGAGCAGTACTTC.

This clonotype has a single count. V usage is TRBV27 and J usage is TRBJ2-2, with 14 positions matching TRBD2. CDR3 length: 18 amino acids. CDR1 and CDR2 (germline): MNHEY, SMNVEV (reference sequence). Trimming took 7 bases from V and 7 from J; bases not matched to a gene: 14. The DNA for the CDR3 is TGTGCCAGCAAGGGGGGGACTAGCGGGAGTGGGGTCGGCGGGGAGCTGTTTTTT. It specifies CASKGGTSGSGVGGELFF.

This clonotype was counted many times. The chain couples TRBV12-3 or TRBV12-4 to TRBJ1-1; the D gene is possibly TRBD1 (6 bases). The CDR3 spans 18 residues. The ends were cut back, 1 base at V and 0 bases at J, with 18 bases in the middle. The CDR3 here is CASSLVEVWTDMNTEAFF. The CDR3 DNA follows: TGTGCCAGCAGTTTAGTAGAGGTCTGGACAGACATGAACACTGAAGCTTTCTTT.